The 17 T cell receptor beta chains below were found in one sample sequenced in a study of blood T cell repertoires in COVID-19. TCRdb keeps only in-frame clones here, not all; method: immunoSEQ multiplex PCR. The data show around 250,000 clones, with 86% seen just once and around 6% held by the top ten. The sequencing input was peripheral blood. The receptors were sampled from a woman of 80 years or more with COVID-19, enrolled during active disease.

The rearrangement links TRBV28 to TRBJ2-2; D gene ambiguous. The CDR3 is made up of 13 amino acids. Germline values: CDR1 MDHEN, CDR2 SYDVKM. V lost 3 bases, J lost 5 bases, and 7 bases lay in between. As DNA, the CDR3 is TGTGCCAGCAGTTTCCCCCAGACCGGGGAGCTGTTTTTT. This gives the protein CASSFPQTGELFF.

The rearrangement links TRBV2 to TRBJ1-6, with D possibly being TRBD1 (6 bases). Deletions cut 6 bases from V and 7 bases from J, with 16 bases between. Germline values: CDR1 SNHLY, CDR2 FYNNEI. This CDR3 region has 15 residues. The CDR3 DNA reads as TGTGCCAGCAGGGATACCGGGACACCAAATTCACCCCTCCACTTT. It codes for CASRDTGTPNSPLHF.

V usage is TRBV2 and J usage is TRBJ1-6; D gene uncertain. V dropped 1 base and J dropped 7 bases, with 5 bases sitting between them. The CDR3 spans 13 residues. Germline CDR1 SNHLY, CDR2 FYNNEI. CDR3 protein: CASSEVTNSPLHF. CDR3 sequence (DNA): TGTGCCAGCAGTGAAGTCACAAATTCACCCCTCCACTTT.

The chain joins TRBV18 to TRBJ1-1; D is undetermined. The CDR3 totals 13 residues. The germline V gene has CDR1 KGHSH and CDR2 LQKENI. V gave up 4 bases and J gave up 4 bases, with 10 bases separating them. The CDR3: CASSLTESTEAFF. The CDR3 DNA reads TGTGCCAGCTCACTTACGGAGAGCACTGAAGCTTTCTTT.

The rearrangement links TRBV10-3 to TRBJ1-5; 9 bases align to TRBD1. The V gene's germline CDR1 is ENHRY and CDR2 SYGVKD. The CDR3 is made up of 17 amino acids. Germline trimming cut 2 bases from V and 4 bases from J; bases unmatched to any gene: 9. CDR3 protein: CAISEGQGNMGNQPQHF. CDR3 nucleotides: TGTGCCATCAGTGAGGGACAGGGGAATATGGGAAATCAGCCCCAGCATTTT.

The V call is TRBV6-1, the J call TRBJ1-1, with D uncertain. The length of the CDR3 is 14 residues. The ends were cut back, 2 bases at V and 0 bases at J, with 7 bases in the middle. Per germline, CDR1 MNHNS and CDR2 SASEGT. The CDR3 nucleotides are TGTGCCAGCAGTGAACAGATCATGAACACTGAAGCTTTCTTT. Protein: CASSEQIMNTEAFF.

The rearrangement uses TRBV5-6 and TRBJ1-5, with a tentative D call TRBD1 (6 bases). Deletions cut 4 bases from V and 3 bases from J, with 11 bases between. The CDR3 has 14 residues. CDR1 and CDR2 from the germline V gene are SGHDT and YYEEEE. The chain's CDR3 is CASSLQGFNQPQHF. As DNA, the CDR3 is TGTGCCAGCAGCCTACAGGGTTTCAATCAGCCCCAGCATTTT.

This chain links TRBV4-1 with TRBJ2-3; 7 positions agree with TRBD1. This CDR3 comprises 15 residues. Germline V gene sequence: CDR1 MGHRA, CDR2 YSYEKL. The J segment lost 5 bases and the V segment lost 3 bases, leaving 8 bases of the junction unmatched. In nucleotides, the CDR3 is TGCGCCAGCAGCCAGGCTACAGGGGTTCTAGATACGCAGTATTTT. Protein sequence: CASSQATGVLDTQYF.

The chain links TRBV6-2 or TRBV6-3 to TRBJ1-5; the D gene is possibly TRBD1 (5 bases). Per the germline V gene, CDR1 is MNHEY and CDR2 is SVGEGT. Trimming pared 2 bases from V and 2 bases from J, leaving 10 bases between. The CDR3 is 15 amino acids. CDR3 nucleotide sequence: TGTGCCAGCAGTTACCAAGGGACTGGCAATCAGCCCCAGCATTTT. Translating gives CASSYQGTGNQPQHF.

This rearrangement joins TRBV5-1 to TRBJ2-2; D not certain. CDR1 SGHRS and CDR2 YFSETQ come from the germline V gene. With 9 bases removed from V and 4 bases from J, the gap between germline ends came to 13 bases. CDR3 length: 13 residues. Here the CDR3 reads CATPRAPTGELFF. In nucleotides, the CDR3 is TGCGCCACCCCTCGAGCGCCCACCGGGGAGCTGTTTTTT.

A note on this clone: This sample also contains other DNA sequences that code for the same CDR3. The gene calls are TRBV3-1 (or the pseudogene TRBV3-2) and TRBJ1-1, with 11 bases lining up with TRBD1. Germline V gives CDR1 LGHDT, CDR2 YNNKEL (reference sequence). The CDR3 has 13 amino acids. Germline trimming cut 3 bases from V and 7 bases from J; bases unmatched to any gene: 1. The chain's CDR3 is CASSQGTGGEAFF. CDR3 bases: TGTGCCAGCAGCCAGGGGACAGGGGGTGAAGCTTTCTTT.

This clone has a handful of counts. V is TRBV6-2 or TRBV6-3 and J is TRBJ1-3; no reliable D call. V lost 5 bases and J 4 bases, leaving 12 bases between the germline ends. The V gene's germline CDR1 is MNHEY and CDR2 SVGEGT. The CDR3 covers 14 residues. DNA for the CDR3: TGTGCCAGCAGTGTGAGCGGATTGGGAAACACCATATATTTT. Translating it yields CASSVSGLGNTIYF.

Notes on this clone: At the DNA level, this CDR3 is encoded by other sequences in the same sample as well. The rearrangement joins TRBV7-2 to TRBJ1-1; D not certain. Trimming cost V 6 bases and J 7 bases, with 15 bases left between them. Per germline, CDR1 SGHTA and CDR2 FQGNSA. The CDR3 spans 13 residues. The CDR3 region has the DNA TGTGCCAGCAGTTTATACAGCGGATTTGAAGCTTTCTTT. It codes for CASSLYSGFEAFF.

This rearrangement joins TRBV12-5 to TRBJ1-1; weak D call: TRBD1 (5 bases). The CDR3 runs 13 residues. The germline CDR1 and CDR2 sequences are LGHNT and FRNRAP. V lost 9 bases and J lost 1, with 12 bases in between. The CDR3 DNA is TGTGCTAGCGGGGAGGGGAGGAACACTGAAGCTTTCTTT. It specifies CASGEGRNTEAFF.

Concerning this clone: A much more abundant neighbour one base away suggests this may be a read error. Distinct nucleotide sequences in the sample also encode this CDR3. The V gene is TRBV12-3 or TRBV12-4, the J gene TRBJ1-1; TRBD1 might be the D (5 bases). V was trimmed by 2 bases and J by 5 bases, leaving 6 bases between them. The CDR3 is 12 residues long. DNA of the CDR3: TGTGCCAGCAGTTTACGGGGGACTGAAGCTTTCTTT. Translating gives CASSLRGTEAFF.

V usage is TRBV7-3 and J usage is TRBJ2-2, with a weak D call TRBD2 (5 bases). Looked up from germline, CDR1 is SGHTA and CDR2 is FQGTGA. V gave up 4 bases and J gave up 4 bases, with 19 bases separating them. CDR3 size: 17 residues. The CDR3 DNA follows: TGTGCCAGCAGCTCGTCGCGTTGGGGAGCTACCACCGGGGAGCTGTTTTTT. Translation gives CASSSSRWGATTGELFF.

DNA of the CDR3: TGTGCCAGCAGCGGGGGGACAGGGCGCTCCTATAATTCACCCCTCCACTTT. This gives the protein CASSGGTGRSYNSPLHF. The rearrangement links TRBV5-5 to TRBJ1-6, with TRBD1 identical over 9 bases. With V trimmed by 4 bases and J by 0 bases, 5 bases remained unmatched. The CDR3 length is 17 residues. Germline CDR1 reads SGHKS; CDR2 reads YYEKEE (reference sequence).